One sample yielded the 17 T cell receptor beta chains listed below, sequenced in a study of CD8+ T cells in alopecia areata. Following RNA extraction, reverse transcription yielded cDNA that acted as the sequencing template. Sequencing was performed with immunoSEQ multiplex PCR; in TCRdb, only in-frame clones are kept and a portion is missing. The sample contains roughly 190,000 clones, 55% to 70% of which appear only once. Treatment denoted: oral pan-JAK inhibitor, 5-10 mg twice daily. The sample consisted of CD4+ T cells sorted from blood, taken at week 4, from a patient treated with tofacitinib. Receptor source: a human donor with alopecia areata.

This clone occurred a few times. This chain joins TRBV4-1 and TRBJ2-2; TRBD1 agrees at 9 bases. Trimming at V came to 5 bases and at J to 6 bases, leaving 13 bases not matched to a gene. CDR3 length equals 17 residues. CDR1 is MGHRA, CDR2 YSYEKL, per germline. The CDR3 protein is CASSFAPRDRAPGELFF. Here the CDR3 DNA reads TGCGCCAGCAGCTTCGCCCCCCGGGACAGGGCCCCCGGGGAGCTGTTTTTT.

The chain recombines TRBV4-2 with TRBJ2-4; no clear D. Germline-derived CDR1 and CDR2 are LGHNA and YNFKEQ. V dropped 1 base and J dropped 0 bases, with 7 bases sitting between them. The length of the CDR3 is 15 residues. The CDR3 protein is CASSQVVLAKNIQYF. The CDR3 DNA reads as TGTGCCAGCAGCCAAGTGGTACTAGCCAAAAACATTCAGTACTTC.

This clone has just one count. The gene calls are TRBV30 and TRBJ2-1; D possibly uses TRBD1 or TRBD2 (5 bases each). Per germline, CDR1 GTSNPN and CDR2 SVGIG (reference sequence). The V end lost 6 bases, the J end lost 6 bases, and 15 bases lay between the germline ends. This CDR3 is built from 13 residues. For the CDR3, the DNA is TGTGCCTGCAATCTTGGGGGTAGCAATGAGCAGTTCTTC. This gives the protein CACNLGGSNEQFF.

This chain uses TRBV9 with TRBJ2-7; D possibly uses TRBD1 or TRBD2 (7 bases each). Germline CDR1 is SGDLS and CDR2 is YYNGEE. Trimming pared 4 bases from V and 5 bases from J, leaving 16 bases between. The CDR3 length is 14 residues. As DNA, the CDR3 is TGTGCCAGCAGCCCCCGGGGAGGGGGCAACGAGCAGTACTTC. Protein: CASSPRGGGNEQYF. Filled out from reference TRBV9 and TRBJ2-7, the complete variable domain reads DSGVTQTPKHLITATGQRVTLRCSPRSGDLSVYWYQQSLDQGLQFLIQYYNGEERAKGNILERFSAQQFPDLHSELNLSSLELGDSALYFCASSPRGGGNEQYFGPGTRLTVT.

This clone was seen more than once but under ten times. The chain couples TRBV7-9 to TRBJ1-1; possible D gene TRBD1, 5 bases. The CDR3 is 15 amino acids. V was shortened by 0 bases and J by 0 bases, with 8 bases between the two germline ends. Germline loops: CDR1 SEHNR, CDR2 FQNEAQ (reference sequence). The CDR3, as DNA: TGTGCCAGCAGCTTAGCCGGGGGAATGAACACTGAAGCTTTCTTT. As protein: CASSLAGGMNTEAFF.

This clone occurred a few times. This chain uses TRBV29-1 with TRBJ2-2; D is ambiguous. Trimming removed 7 bases from V and 7 bases from J, with 16 bases in between. This CDR3 has 13 residues. Germline V gene sequence: CDR1 SQVTM, CDR2 ANQGSEA. The CDR3 reads CSAERVEIGELFF. The CDR3 region has the DNA TGCAGCGCCGAAAGGGTAGAGATCGGGGAGCTGTTTTTT.

The CDR3 nucleotides read TGTGCCTTTTTCCCGGGTAGGAACTATGGCTACACCTTC. The encoded protein is CAFFPGRNYGYTF. J is TRBJ1-2 and V is TRBV30; D is uncertain. V was trimmed by 7 bases and J by 2 bases, leaving 14 bases between them. CDR1 GTSNPN and CDR2 SVGIG come from the germline V gene (reference sequence). The CDR3 sequence is 13 residues long.

CDR3 nucleotides: TGCAGCGTGCCCCCGGCTCCGGACAGTCCCTACGAGCAGTACTTC. Translated: CSVPPAPDSPYEQYF. V gene TRBV29-1 combines with J gene TRBJ2-7, with D possibly TRBD1 on 6 matching bases. Germline loops: CDR1 SQVTM, CDR2 ANQGSEA. V dropped 6 bases and J dropped 2 bases, with 20 bases sitting between them. The CDR3 covers 15 residues.

The V and J genes are TRBV9 and TRBJ2-5, with D perhaps matching TRBD1 (6 bases). CDR3 length: 20 amino acids. V lost 4 bases to trimming and J lost 4 bases, with 32 bases between them. CDR1 is SGDLS and CDR2 is YYNGEE in the germline V gene. CDR3 region: CASSPRGTHREGESGETQYF. Written as DNA, the CDR3 is TGTGCCAGCAGCCCCCGAGGGACACACAGGGAAGGAGAGTCGGGAGAGACCCAGTACTTC.

J is TRBJ2-7 and V is TRBV30; the D gene could be TRBD1 or TRBD2 (5 bases each). The V end was cut by 4 bases, the J end by 2 bases, with 15 bases between. CDR3 length equals 14 residues. The germline V gene encodes CDR1 GTSNPN and CDR2 SVGIG (reference sequence). Here the CDR3 DNA reads TGTGCCTGGACAGGGCTCGGGACGGCCTACGAGCAGTACTTC. Amino acids: CAWTGLGTAYEQYF.

The chain couples TRBV30 to TRBJ1-2; unclear D gene. V shed 2 bases and J shed 7 bases, with 17 bases lying between them. The CDR3 loop spans 14 amino acids. The germline gives CDR1 GTSNPN, CDR2 SVGIG (reference sequence). The CDR3 loop reads CAWSRAWGIRGYTF. Here the CDR3 DNA reads TGTGCCTGGAGTCGCGCTTGGGGAATTCGTGGCTACACCTTC.

This chain links TRBV6-5 with TRBJ1-2, with 10 positions matching TRBD1. Germline V gives CDR1 MNHEY, CDR2 SVGAGI. The CDR3 runs to 13 residues. The V gene end was trimmed by 5 bases and the J gene end by 6 bases; junction bases not matched to a gene: 3. CDR3 region: CASSNGQGDGYTF. Here the CDR3 DNA reads TGTGCCAGCAGTAACGGACAGGGGGATGGCTACACCTTC.

The chain employs TRBV29-1 and TRBJ2-1; D possibly corresponds to TRBD1 (6 bases). V lost 5 bases and J lost 5, with 10 bases in between. Germline-derived CDR1 and CDR2 are SQVTM and ANQGSEA. This CDR3 spans 12 amino acids. The CDR3 DNA reads TGCAGCGTTCATAGGGGGAACAATGAGCAGTTCTTC. Translated, it gives CSVHRGNNEQFF.

V gene TRBV29-1 combines with J gene TRBJ1-4; possible D gene TRBD1, 6 bases. The V and J ends lost 4 bases and 8 bases respectively, with 14 bases between them. CDR1 and CDR2 from the germline V gene are SQVTM and ANQGSEA. The CDR3 has 13 residues. The CDR3 sequence is CSVVASGQEKLFF. The CDR3 DNA is TGCAGCGTTGTTGCTTCAGGACAGGAAAAACTGTTTTTT.

This clone has more than one count but fewer than ten. This sequence joins TRBV6-1 and TRBJ1-4; weak D call: TRBD1 (5 bases). Germline V gene data show CDR1 as MNHNS and CDR2 as SASEGT. The germline V and J ends were trimmed by 6 bases and 7 bases, with 15 bases remaining between them. The CDR3 is made up of 14 amino acids. CDR3 residues: CASRPSLQGEKLFF. CDR3 coding DNA: TGTGCCAGCAGGCCGAGCCTCCAGGGTGAAAAACTGTTTTTT.

The V gene is TRBV30, the J gene TRBJ1-2; D is possibly TRBD1 (5 bases). The germline V and J ends were trimmed by 1 base and 2 bases, with 14 bases remaining between them. The CDR3 contains 15 residues. The germline CDR1 and CDR2 sequences are GTSNPN and SVGIG (reference sequence). The CDR3 region is CAWSGERDPNYGYTF. CDR3 DNA sequence: TGTGCCTGGAGTGGGGAGAGGGACCCGAACTATGGCTACACCTTC.

There are a few counts of this clone. CDR3 bases: TGTGCCACTCGGGGACAGACCAACACCGGGGAGCTGTTTTTT. It is translated as CATRGQTNTGELFF. The V call is TRBV10-3, the J call TRBJ2-2; 7 bases align to TRBD1. The CDR3 covers 14 residues. V dropped 10 bases and J dropped 2; count of bases not matched to a gene: 7. In germline, CDR1 is ENHRY, CDR2 SYGVKD.